Listed here are 8 T cell receptor beta chains from one sample, sequenced in a study of read filtering for tumor transcriptome and immune sequencing (TCRdb year 2020). TCRdb shows the sequencer as Illumina HiSeq 4000. Starting from 400 to 450 ng RNA, TCR libraries were constructed with the Immunoverse kit using molecular barcoded adaptors that cover the alpha/delta and beta/gamma chains. In-frame beta chains were kept once TCRdb had trimmed the public reads at Q25 with fastp and called clones with MiXCR. Each entry merges the rows of one CDR3 protein and shows their most common DNA and genes. Here the sample has about 61,000 distinct CDR3 sequences; around 21% occur a single time. About 14% of the sample lies in the top ten. The sample taken for sequencing was a population of CD138-negative cells sorted from bone marrow. This specimen's cell subset or site label, per the study, means: bone marrow mononuclear cells depleted of CD138+ plasma/myeloma cells by negative magnetic selection. These receptors came from a donor at least 40 years old with multiple myeloma.

A few counts support this clonotype. J is TRBJ2-4 and V is TRBV19; tentatively, D is TRBD1 or TRBD2 (6 bases each). This CDR3 is 16 amino acids long. Germline CDR1 LNHDA, CDR2 SQIVND (reference sequence). Trimming removed 0 bases at V and 6 bases at J, with 15 bases between. The CDR3 bases are TGTGCCAGTAGTATAGATTCGGGGGCAAGAGGAAACATTCAGTACTTC. This codes for CASSIDSGARGNIQYF.

This clonotype was seen at least ten times. The chain has TRBV19 and TRBJ2-2; 8 bases match TRBD1. Germline lookup yields CDR1 LNHDA and CDR2 SQIVND (reference sequence). V shed 4 bases and J 6 bases; nucleotides not matched to a gene: 7. This CDR3 has 15 amino acids. The CDR3 nucleotides are TGTGCCAGTAGTAAGGACAGGGCTAGGTCCGGGGAGCTGTTTTTT. Protein sequence: CASSKDRARSGELFF.

At least ten counts were recorded for this clonotype. CDR3 region: CASSPPGGGDYNEQFF. CDR3 nucleotides: TGTGCCAGTAGCCCCCCTGGGGGCGGGGACTACAATGAGCAGTTCTTC. J is TRBJ2-1 and V is TRBV19, with D perhaps given as TRBD1 or TRBD2 (6 bases each). Trimming cost V 6 bases and J 3 bases, with 18 bases left between them. CDR1 is LNHDA and CDR2 is SQIVND in the germline V gene (reference sequence). This CDR3 region has 16 residues.

This clonotype was detected ten times or more. The chain recombines TRBV7-6 with TRBJ2-5; the D is unclear. This CDR3 contains 12 residues. Germline CDR1 is SGHVS and CDR2 is FNYEAQ. With 4 bases removed from V and 5 bases from J, the gap between germline ends came to 8 bases. The CDR3 region is CASSSRMETQYF. CDR3 in DNA: TGTGCCAGCAGCTCCCGTATGGAGACCCAGTACTTC.

At least ten counts were recorded for this clonotype. The rearrangement links TRBV2 to TRBJ1-1; TRBD1 aligns across 8 bases. Per germline, CDR1 SNHLY and CDR2 FYNNEI. The ends lost 4 bases at V and 2 bases at J; junction bases unmatched: 6. The length of the CDR3 is 15 residues. This CDR3 is CASSARQGINTEAFF. The CDR3 bases are TGTGCCAGCAGTGCTCGACAGGGGATAAACACTGAAGCTTTCTTT.

This clonotype was seen many times. This chain connects TRBV7-8 to TRBJ1-5; TRBD1 is a possible D gene (5 bases). The V gene's germline CDR1 is SGHVS and CDR2 FQNEAQ. Trimming took 5 bases from V and 0 from J, leaving 11 bases between them. The CDR3 extends over 15 amino acids. CDR3 in amino acids: CASSNTGFSNQPQHF. CDR3 nucleotide sequence: TGTGCCAGCAGCAATACAGGATTTAGCAATCAGCCCCAGCATTTT.

In regard to this clonotype: Without the conserved terminal phenylalanine or tryptophan, this CDR3 likely stems from a read error. The chain joins TRBV9 to TRBJ2-1; no clear D gene. Looked up from germline, CDR1 is SGDLS and CDR2 is YYNGEE. The CDR3 is 14 residues long. V lost 7 bases, J lost 1 base, and 12 bases lay in between. CDR3 in DNA: TGTGCCAGCGGCGGTCAGCGATCCTACAATGAGCAGTTCATC. It encodes CASGGQRSYNEQFI.

Comment on this clonotype: A far larger clone lies a single base away; this is likely a read error. V usage is TRBV11-2 and J usage is TRBJ2-6; D possibly matches TRBD1 or TRBD2 (5 bases each). The CDR3 totals 20 residues. Germline V gene lookup returns CDR1 SGHAT and CDR2 FQNNGV. The CDR3, as DNA: TGTGCCAGCAGCTTAGAGTTTTACGTGGAGGAACCCCCTGGGGCCGACGTCCTGACTTTC. Translation: CASSLEFYVEEPPGADVLTF.